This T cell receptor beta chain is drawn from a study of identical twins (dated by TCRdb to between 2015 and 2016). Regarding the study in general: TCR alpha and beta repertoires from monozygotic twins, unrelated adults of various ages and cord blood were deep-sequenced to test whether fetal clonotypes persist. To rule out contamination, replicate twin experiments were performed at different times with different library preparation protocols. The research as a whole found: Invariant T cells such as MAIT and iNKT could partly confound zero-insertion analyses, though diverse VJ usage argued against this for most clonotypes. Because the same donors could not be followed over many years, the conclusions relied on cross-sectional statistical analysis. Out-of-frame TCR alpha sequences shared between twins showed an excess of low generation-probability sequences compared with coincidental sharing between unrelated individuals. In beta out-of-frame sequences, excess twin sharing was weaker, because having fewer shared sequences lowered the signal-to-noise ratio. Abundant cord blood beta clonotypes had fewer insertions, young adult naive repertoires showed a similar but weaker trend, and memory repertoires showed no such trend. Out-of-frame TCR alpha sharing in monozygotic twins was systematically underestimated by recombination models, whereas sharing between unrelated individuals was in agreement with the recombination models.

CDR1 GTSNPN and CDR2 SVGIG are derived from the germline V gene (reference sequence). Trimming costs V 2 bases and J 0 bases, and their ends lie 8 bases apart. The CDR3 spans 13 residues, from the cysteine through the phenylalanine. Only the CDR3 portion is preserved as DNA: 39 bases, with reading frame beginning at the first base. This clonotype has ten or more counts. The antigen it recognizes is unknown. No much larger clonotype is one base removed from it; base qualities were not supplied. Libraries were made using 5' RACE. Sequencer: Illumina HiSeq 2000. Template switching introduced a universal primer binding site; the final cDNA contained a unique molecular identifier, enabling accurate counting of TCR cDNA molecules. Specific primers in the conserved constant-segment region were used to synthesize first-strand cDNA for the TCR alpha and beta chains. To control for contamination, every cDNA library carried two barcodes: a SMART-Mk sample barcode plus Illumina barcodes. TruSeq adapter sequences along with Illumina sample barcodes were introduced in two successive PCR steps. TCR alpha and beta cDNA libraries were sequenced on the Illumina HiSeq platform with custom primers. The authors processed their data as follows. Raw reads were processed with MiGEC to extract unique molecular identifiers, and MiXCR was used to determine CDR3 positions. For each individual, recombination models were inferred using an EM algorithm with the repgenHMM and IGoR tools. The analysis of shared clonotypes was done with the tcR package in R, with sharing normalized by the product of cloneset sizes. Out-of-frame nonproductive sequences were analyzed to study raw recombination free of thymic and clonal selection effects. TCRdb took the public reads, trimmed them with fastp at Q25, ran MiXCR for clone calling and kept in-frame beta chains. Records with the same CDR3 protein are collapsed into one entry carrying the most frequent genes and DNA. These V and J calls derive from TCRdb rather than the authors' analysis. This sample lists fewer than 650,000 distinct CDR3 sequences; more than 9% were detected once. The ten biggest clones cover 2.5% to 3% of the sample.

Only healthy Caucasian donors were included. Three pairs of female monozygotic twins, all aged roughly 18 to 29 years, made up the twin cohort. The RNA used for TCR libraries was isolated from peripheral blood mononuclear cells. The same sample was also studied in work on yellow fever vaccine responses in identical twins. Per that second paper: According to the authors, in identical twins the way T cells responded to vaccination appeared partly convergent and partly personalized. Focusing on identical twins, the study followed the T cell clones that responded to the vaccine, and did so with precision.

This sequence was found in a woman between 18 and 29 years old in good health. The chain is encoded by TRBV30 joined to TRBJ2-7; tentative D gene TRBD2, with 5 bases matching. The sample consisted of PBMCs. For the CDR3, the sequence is CAWSSGSSYEQYF. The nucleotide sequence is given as TGTGCCTGGAGTAGCGGCAGCTCCTACGAGCAGTACTTC.